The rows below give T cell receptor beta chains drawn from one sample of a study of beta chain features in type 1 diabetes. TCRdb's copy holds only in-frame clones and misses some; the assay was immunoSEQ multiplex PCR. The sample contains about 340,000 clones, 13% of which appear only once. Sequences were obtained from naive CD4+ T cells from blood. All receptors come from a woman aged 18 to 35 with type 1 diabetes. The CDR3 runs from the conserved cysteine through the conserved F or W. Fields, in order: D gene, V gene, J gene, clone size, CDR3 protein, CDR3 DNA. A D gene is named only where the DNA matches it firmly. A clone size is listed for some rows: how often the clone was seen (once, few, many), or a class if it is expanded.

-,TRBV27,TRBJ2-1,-,CASSRGLRYYNEQFF,TGTGCCAGCAGTCGGGGTCTTCGATACTACAATGAGCAGTTCTTC
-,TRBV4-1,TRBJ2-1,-,CASSQGASKQFF,TGCGCCAGCAGCCAAGGAGCGTCGAAGCAGTTCTTC
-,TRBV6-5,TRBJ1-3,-,CASSYSSSGNTIYF,TGTGCCAGCAGTTACTCCAGCTCTGGAAACACCATATATTTT
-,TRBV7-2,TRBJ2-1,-,CASSLNSGWGSSSYNEQFF,TGTGCCAGCAGCTTAAATAGCGGCTGGGGGAGTAGCTCCTACAATGAGCAGTTCTTC
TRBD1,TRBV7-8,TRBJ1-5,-,CASSLDRGNQPQHF,TGTGCCAGCAGCCTAGACAGGGGAAATCAGCCCCAGCATTTT
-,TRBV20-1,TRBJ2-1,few,CSGYGSREQFF,TGCAGTGGGTATGGCTCCAGGGAGCAGTTCTTC
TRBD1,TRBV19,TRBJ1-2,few,CASSMAGGYYGYTF,TGTGCCAGTAGTATGGCAGGGGGTTACTATGGCTACACCTTC
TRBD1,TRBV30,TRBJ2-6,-,CACPPGTGSSGANVLTF,TGTGCCTGTCCCCCCGGGACAGGGAGCTCTGGGGCCAACGTCCTGACTTTC
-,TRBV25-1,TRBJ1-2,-,CASSETTGKRNGYTF,TGTGCCAGCAGTGAAACAACAGGGAAACGCAATGGCTACACCTTC
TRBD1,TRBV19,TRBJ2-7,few,CASSIRGGQYAYEQYF,TGTGCCAGTAGTATAAGAGGGGGACAGTACGCCTACGAGCAGTACTTC
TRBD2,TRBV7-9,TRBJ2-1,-,CASSPGTSGYNEQFF,TGTGCCAGCAGCCCCGGGACTAGCGGTTACAATGAGCAGTTCTTC
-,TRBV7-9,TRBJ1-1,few,CASSRGQGTTEAFF,TGTGCCAGCAGCCGTGGACAAGGTACCACTGAAGCTTTCTTT
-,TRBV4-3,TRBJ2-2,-,CASSQEVARSTGELFF,TGCGCCAGCAGCCAAGAGGTAGCGAGATCCACCGGGGAGCTGTTTTTT
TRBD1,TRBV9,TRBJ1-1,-,CASSVGRDRESRRAFF,TGTGCCAGCAGCGTAGGGAGAGACAGGGAGTCCCGCCGAGCTTTCTTT
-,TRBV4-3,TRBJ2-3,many,CASSLGHGTDTQYF,TGCGCCAGCAGCCTCGGACACGGCACAGATACGCAGTATTTT
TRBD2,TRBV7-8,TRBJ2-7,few,CASSRGAGRNEQYF,TGTGCCAGCAGCAGAGGAGCGGGAAGGAACGAGCAGTACTTC
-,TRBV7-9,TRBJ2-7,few,CASSLVWQGGDYEQYF,TGTGCCAGCAGCTTAGTCTGGCAGGGTGGCGACTACGAGCAGTACTTC
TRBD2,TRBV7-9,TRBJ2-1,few,CASSLVGLAGRSSYNEQFF,TGTGCCAGCAGCTTAGTAGGACTAGCGGGAAGGAGCTCCTACAATGAGCAGTTCTTC
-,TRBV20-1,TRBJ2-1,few,CTISDREQFF,TGCACCATTAGCGACAGGGAGCAGTTCTTC
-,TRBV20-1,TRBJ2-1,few,CSVTRYNEQFF,TGCAGTGTGACTCGTTACAATGAGCAGTTCTTC
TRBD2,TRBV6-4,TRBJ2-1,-,CASSGSEASGTEQFF,TGTGCCAGCTCAGGGTCGGAGGCTAGCGGGACTGAGCAGTTCTTC
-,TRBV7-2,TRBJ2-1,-,CASNQLGNEQFF,TGTGCCAGCAATCAACTAGGCAATGAGCAGTTCTTC
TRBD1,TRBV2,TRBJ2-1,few,CASSGRTGRNEQFF,TGTGCCAGCAGTGGGCGGACAGGGCGGAATGAGCAGTTCTTC
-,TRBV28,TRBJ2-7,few,CASRRLGLGYEQYF,TGTGCCAGCAGGAGATTGGGACTTGGCTACGAGCAGTACTTC
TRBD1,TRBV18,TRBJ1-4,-,CASSPGQGSNEKLFF,TGTGCCAGCTCGCCCGGACAGGGCTCTAATGAAAAACTGTTTTTT
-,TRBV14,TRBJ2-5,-,CASSQHRASLRETQYF,TGTGCCAGCAGCCAACACAGGGCCTCCTTGCGAGAGACCCAGTACTTC
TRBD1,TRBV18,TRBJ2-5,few,CASSLLQDRGQETQYF,TGTGCCAGCTCACTGCTACAGGACAGGGGGCAAGAGACCCAGTACTTC
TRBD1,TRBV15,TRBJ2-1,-,CATSRAGTAEQFF,TGTGCCACCAGCAGAGCCGGGACAGCTGAGCAGTTCTTC
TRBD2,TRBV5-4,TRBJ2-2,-,CASSWGPLAGGLGGELFF,TGTGCCAGCAGCTGGGGGCCTCTAGCGGGAGGGCTCGGCGGGGAGCTGTTTTTT
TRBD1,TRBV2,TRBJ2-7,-,CASTMRTGSYEQYF,TGTGCCAGCACCATGCGGACAGGGTCCTACGAGCAGTACTTC
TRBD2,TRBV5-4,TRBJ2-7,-,CASSFNSGRAAFYEQYF,TGTGCCAGCAGCTTTAATAGCGGGAGGGCCGCTTTCTACGAGCAGTACTTC
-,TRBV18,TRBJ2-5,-,CASSPPTQETQYF,TGTGCCAGCTCACCACCAACTCAAGAGACCCAGTACTTC
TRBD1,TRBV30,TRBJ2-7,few,CAWSGTGSYEQYF,TGTGCCTGGAGTGGGACAGGTTCTTACGAGCAGTACTTC
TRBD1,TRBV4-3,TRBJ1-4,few,CASSQGQGSEKLFF,TGCGCCAGCAGCCAGGGACAGGGCAGCGAAAAACTGTTTTTT
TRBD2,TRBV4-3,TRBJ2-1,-,CASSPPGLAGVHEQFF,TGCGCCAGCAGCCCCCCGGGACTAGCGGGAGTTCACGAGCAGTTCTTC
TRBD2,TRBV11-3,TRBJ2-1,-,CASSPRGGSSYNEQFF,TGTGCCAGCAGCCCCCGCGGGGGAAGCTCCTACAATGAGCAGTTCTTC
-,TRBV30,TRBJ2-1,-,CAWATGYDEQFF,TGTGCCTGGGCAACAGGGTACGATGAGCAGTTCTTC